This TCR beta chain was captured by sequencing in a study of response to subunit inactivated influenza vaccine. To note about this clonotype: As yet, its antigen is unknown.

General study findings and limits: The authors put forward the suggestion that each seasonal influenza vaccination may bring in only a limited number of new T cells.

The CDR3 length is 16 residues. Germline V lookup: CDR1 MNHNS, CDR2 SASEGT. Trimming removed 2 bases from V and 5 bases from J, with 16 bases in between. TCRdb called the RT-PCR reads again in MiXCR, with one record for every CDR3 protein. The top ten clones hold roughly 10% of a sample with around 530,000 distinct CDR3 sequences, approximately 12% of them seen once. The chain recombines TRBV6-1 with TRBJ2-1, with TRBD1 as a possible D gene (6 bases). The TCR comes from a man aged 50 to 59 who received an inactivated influenza vaccine. Sequencing used PBMCs from blood, obtained on the day of vaccination. The CDR3 DNA reads TGTGCCAGCAGTGAACAGGCAGGGGCGGCGAACAATGAGCAGTTCTTC. Translated, it gives CASSEQAGAANNEQFF.